These 10 T cell receptor beta chains originate from one sample sequenced in a study of blood T cell repertoires in COVID-19. TCRdb's table, derived via immunoSEQ multiplex PCR, lists solely in-frame clones and lacks some. The data contain 85,000 to 130,000 clones, approximately 88% of them seen just once; the ten biggest clones take up approximately 5%. Material: peripheral blood. These TCRs come from a human donor in a cohort sampled during active COVID-19.

This sequence joins TRBV7-8 and TRBJ1-2; tentative D call: TRBD1 (5 bases). Germline-derived CDR1 and CDR2 are SGHVS and FQNEAQ. V was cut by 1 base and J by 2 bases, with 8 bases left in between. The CDR3 has 14 amino acids. DNA for the CDR3: TGTGCCAGCAGCTTAGACAGGAGAAACTATGGCTACACCTTC. Translation gives CASSLDRRNYGYTF.

This chain connects TRBV6-1 to TRBJ2-5, with D uncertain. V was trimmed by 2 bases and J by 5 bases, leaving 12 bases between them. The CDR3 runs to 14 residues. CDR1 and CDR2 from the germline V gene are MNHNS and SASEGT. CDR3 in DNA: TGTGCCAGCAGTGAATCGAACCACCGGGAGACCCAGTACTTC. Protein: CASSESNHRETQYF.

V usage is TRBV29-1 and J usage is TRBJ1-1; D uncertain. The germline V gene has CDR1 SQVTM and CDR2 ANQGSEA. CDR3 size: 13 residues. V lost 5 bases, J lost 2 bases, and 12 bases lay in between. This CDR3 reads CSVLQKPNTEAFF. The CDR3 coding sequence is TGCAGCGTTTTACAGAAGCCTAACACTGAAGCTTTCTTT. Variable domain in full (rest from reference TRBV29-1 and TRBJ1-1): SAVISQKPSRDICQRGTSLTIQCQVDSQVTMMFWYRQQPGQSLTLIATANQGSEATYESGFVIDKFPISRPNLTFSTLTVSNMSPEDSSIYLCSVLQKPNTEAFFGQGTRLTVV.

The chain has TRBV4-1 and TRBJ2-7, with D possibly TRBD1 on 5 matching bases. Germline loops: CDR1 MGHRA, CDR2 YSYEKL. The CDR3 extends over 16 amino acids. The V gene lost 1 base and the J gene lost 5 bases, with 18 bases spanning the gap. CDR3 region: CASSQGGWQGSHEQYF. Written as DNA, the CDR3 is TGCGCCAGCAGCCAAGGCGGTTGGCAGGGATCTCACGAGCAGTACTTC.

This chain joins TRBV28 and TRBJ1-5; perhaps TRBD1 as D (5 bases). Germline-derived CDR1 and CDR2 are MDHEN and SYDVKM. This CDR3 comprises 15 residues. The V end lost 1 base, the J end lost 5 bases, and 12 bases lay between the germline ends. In DNA, the CDR3 is TGTGCCAGCAGTTTATTACAGGAGACCGATCAGCCCCAGCATTTT. This encodes CASSLLQETDQPQHF.

This rearrangement joins TRBV6-2 or TRBV6-3 to TRBJ1-1; D ambiguous. V gave up 6 bases and J gave up 11 bases, with 19 bases separating them. CDR1 and CDR2 (germline): MNHEY, SVGEGT. The CDR3 has 13 residues. The CDR3 reads CASRPTPSVSAFF. CDR3 bases: TGTGCCAGCAGACCTACTCCTAGCGTTTCGGCTTTCTTT.

The chain recombines TRBV19 with TRBJ1-3, with D unclear. This CDR3 has 14 amino acids. V was cut by 4 bases and J by 4 bases, with 11 bases left in between. The V gene's germline CDR1 is LNHDA and CDR2 SQIVND (reference sequence). Here the CDR3 DNA reads TGTGCCAGTAGTACCAGACAAGGAGGAAACACCATATATTTT. Protein product: CASSTRQGGNTIYF.

For this clone: Other DNA sequences in the sample encode the same CDR3. The V call is TRBV18, the J call TRBJ2-7; 14 nucleotides line up with TRBD2. V lost 2 bases to trimming and J lost 2 bases; unmatched junction nucleotides: 2. Germline CDR1 is KGHSH and CDR2 is LQKENI. This CDR3 contains 16 residues. CDR3 DNA sequence: TGTGCCAGCTCACCAGGACTAGCGGGAGGCGCCTACGAGCAGTACTTC. Protein product: CASSPGLAGGAYEQYF. Full variable domain (rest looked up from reference TRBV18 and TRBJ2-7): NAGVMQNPRHLVRRRGQEARLRCSPMKGHSHVYWYRQLPEEGLKFMVYLQKENIIDESGMPKERFSAEFPKEGPSILRIQQVVRGDSAAYFCASSPGLAGGAYEQYFGPGTRLTVT.

A single count supports this clone. The chain links TRBV30 to TRBJ1-2, with D tentatively TRBD1 (6 bases). CDR3 length equals 13 residues. In germline, CDR1 is GTSNPN, CDR2 SVGIG (reference sequence). The ends were cut back, 4 bases at V and 4 bases at J, with 13 bases in the middle. CDR3 nucleotide sequence: TGTGCCTGGACTGGGACAAGCGTCTATGGCTACACCTTC. This codes for CAWTGTSVYGYTF.

The rearrangement links TRBV10-3 to TRBJ1-5, with D uncertain. Germline CDR1 and CDR2: ENHRY and SYGVKD. This CDR3 spans 13 amino acids. The germline V and J ends were trimmed by 11 bases and 1 base, with 12 bases remaining between them. This chain's CDR3 is CAAGEQSNQPQHF. DNA for the CDR3: TGTGCCGCCGGGGAGCAAAGCAATCAGCCCCAGCATTTT.